The source of this T cell receptor (beta chain) is a study of blood T cell repertoires in COVID-19. About the research overall: Samples representing acute and convalescent COVID-19 were sourced from the United States, Italy and Spain. Sample material is recorded as cDNA or gDNA derived from T cells, B-cell-depleted T cells, or PBMCs.

This table comes from immunoSEQ multiplex PCR, and its TCRdb copy is limited to in-frame clones, with some not included. The profile covers 65,000 to 75,000 clones, with roughly 91% appearing a single time and 29% taken by the ten largest. The length of the CDR3 is 13 residues. CDR1 SGHTA and CDR2 FQGNSA come from the germline V gene. Trimming shortened V by 0 bases and J by 5 bases, and 7 bases separated the two germline ends. Material: peripheral blood. This TCR was sampled from a woman of 80 years or more with active or convalescent COVID-19. This chain joins TRBV7-2 and TRBJ1-1; D gene unclear. CDR3: CASSLAPRTEAFF. The CDR3 region has the DNA TGTGCCAGCAGCTTAGCGCCGCGGACTGAAGCTTTCTTT.